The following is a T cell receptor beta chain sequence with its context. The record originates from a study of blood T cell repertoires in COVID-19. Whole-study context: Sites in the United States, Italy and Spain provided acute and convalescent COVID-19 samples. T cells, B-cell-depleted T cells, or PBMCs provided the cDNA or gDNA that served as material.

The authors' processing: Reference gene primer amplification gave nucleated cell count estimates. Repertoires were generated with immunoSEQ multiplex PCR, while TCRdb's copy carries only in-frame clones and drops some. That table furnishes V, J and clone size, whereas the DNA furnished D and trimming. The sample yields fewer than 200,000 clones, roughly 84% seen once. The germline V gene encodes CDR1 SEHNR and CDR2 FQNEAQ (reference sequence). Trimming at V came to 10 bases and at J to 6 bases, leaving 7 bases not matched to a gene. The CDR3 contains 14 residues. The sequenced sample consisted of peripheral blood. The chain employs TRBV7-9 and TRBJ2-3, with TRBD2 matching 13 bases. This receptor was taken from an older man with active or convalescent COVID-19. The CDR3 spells CATRTSGGGDTQYF. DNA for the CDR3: TGTGCCACCCGGACTAGCGGGGGTGGGGATACGCAGTATTTT.